The 22 T cell receptor beta chains below all came from one sample that was sequenced in a study of long-term antiretroviral therapy in people with HIV. The authors ran the immunoSEQ assay, v3.0, at survey level. Profiling relied on immunoSEQ multiplex PCR, and the TCRdb table lists in-frame clones only, not all of them. The sample shows tens of thousands of clones, around 94% of them seen only once. The sequenced sample was unsorted PBMCs, obtained 4.1 years after starting antiretroviral therapy. The source is a woman between 45 and 60 years old with HIV.

The rearrangement uses TRBV30 and TRBJ2-1; D is unresolved. Trimming pared 6 bases from V and 0 bases from J, leaving 6 bases between. CDR1 is GTSNPN and CDR2 is SVGIG in the germline V gene (reference sequence). The CDR3 length is 12 residues. The CDR3 protein is CACGSSYNEQFF. CDR3 nucleotide sequence: TGTGCCTGCGGGTCCTCCTACAATGAGCAGTTCTTC.

This clone appeared once. The genes are TRBV9 and TRBJ1-1, with D tentatively TRBD1 (5 bases). Germline CDR1 reads SGDLS; CDR2 reads YYNGEE. The CDR3 has 14 amino acids. Trimming left V 4 bases short and J 6 bases short, with 16 bases between. This chain's CDR3 is CASSPSVGGAEAFF. CDR3 nucleotide sequence: TGTGCCAGCAGCCCCTCGGTTGGAGGGGCTGAAGCTTTCTTT. Supplemented by reference TRBV9 and TRBJ1-1, the full variable domain reads DSGVTQTPKHLITATGQRVTLRCSPRSGDLSVYWYQQSLDQGLQFLIQYYNGEERAKGNILERFSAQQFPDLHSELNLSSLELGDSALYFCASSPSVGGAEAFFGQGTRLTVV.

This chain links TRBV6-5 with TRBJ2-3; D not certain. Germline-derived CDR1 and CDR2 are MNHEY and SVGAGI. The CDR3 extends over 15 amino acids. Trimming pared 6 bases from V and 0 bases from J, leaving 13 bases between. The CDR3, as DNA: TGTGCCAGCAGGGCCCCGGTACCCAGCACAGATACGCAGTATTTT. It codes for CASRAPVPSTDTQYF.

V usage is TRBV2 and J usage is TRBJ2-5; the match to TRBD1 covers 9 bases. This CDR3 contains 13 residues. CDR1 is SNHLY and CDR2 is FYNNEI in the germline V gene. With 8 bases clipped from V and 5 bases from J, the junction kept 6 bases outside the gene matches. The CDR3 coding sequence is TGTGCCAGCGGGACAGGGTTGGGGGAGACCCAGTACTTC. It yields the protein CASGTGLGETQYF.

The chain's CDR3 is CASSLQGRSTEAFF. CDR3 coding DNA: TGTGCCAGCAGCTTGCAGGGGAGAAGCACTGAAGCTTTCTTT. The rearrangement uses TRBV5-4 and TRBJ1-1; maybe TRBD1 (6 bases). The CDR3 contains 14 residues. Between the trimmed V and J ends, which lost 1 base and 4 bases, there was a span of 11 bases. Germline V gives CDR1 SGHNT, CDR2 YYREEE (reference sequence). Full variable domain (missing parts from reference TRBV5-4 and TRBJ1-1): ETGVTQSPTHLIKTRGQQVTLRCSSQSGHNTVSWYQQALGQGPQFIFQYYREEENGRGNFPPRFSGLQFPNYSSELNVNALELDDSALYLCASSLQGRSTEAFFGQGTRLTVV.

The chain couples TRBV6-5 to TRBJ2-7, with D tentatively TRBD1 (6 bases). CDR3 length: 12 residues. Trimming pared 6 bases from V and 4 bases from J, leaving 10 bases between. Germline loops: CDR1 MNHEY, CDR2 SVGAGI. The CDR3 loop reads CASRPDRYEQYF. DNA for the CDR3: TGTGCCAGCAGGCCCGACAGGTACGAGCAGTACTTC.

V usage is TRBV11-2 and J usage is TRBJ2-4, with unresolved D. Germline V gene lookup returns CDR1 SGHAT and CDR2 FQNNGV. Trimming pared 4 bases from V and 7 bases from J, leaving 11 bases between. CDR3 length: 13 amino acids. Written as DNA, the CDR3 is TGTGCCAGCAGCTGGGGTAGGGTTAACATTCAGTACTTC. Translating it yields CASSWGRVNIQYF.

This chain links TRBV9 with TRBJ2-6; TRBD2 might be the D (5 bases). Germline assignment: CDR1 SGDLS and CDR2 YYNGEE. The CDR3 is 18 amino acids. The V and J ends lost 3 bases and 2 bases respectively, with 18 bases between them. The DNA of the CDR3 is TGTGCCAGCAGCGCACCATTGGTAGGAGGAGCTGGGGCCAACGTCCTGACTTTC. It translates to CASSAPLVGGAGANVLTF.

The chain carries TRBV30 and TRBJ1-2, with D perhaps matching TRBD1 (6 bases). Trimming left V 5 bases short and J 8 bases short, with 15 bases between. From germline, CDR1 is GTSNPN and CDR2 SVGIG (reference sequence). This CDR3 has 12 residues. The CDR3, as DNA: TGTGCCTGGGATGGGGGCGCGGGGGGCTACACCTTC. Residues: CAWDGGAGGYTF.

Note on this clone: One end of the junction varies from germline; a read error may be responsible. J is TRBJ2-3 and V is TRBV6-6; 7 nucleotides match TRBD2. The CDR3 sequence is 15 residues long. The germline V gene encodes CDR1 MNHNY and CDR2 SVGAGI (reference sequence). This CDR3 is CASRYRDYATDTQYF. The CDR3 region has the DNA TGTGCCAGCCGTTACCGGGACTACGCTACAGATACGCAGTATTTT.

This sequence joins TRBV28 and TRBJ1-6; D call uncertain. Germline values: CDR1 MDHEN, CDR2 SYDVKM. V was pared by 3 bases and J by 11 bases, with 8 bases between. The CDR3 runs 12 residues. The CDR3 region has the DNA TGTGCCAGCAGTTTGGGCCAGCCACCCCTCCACTTT. This translates into CASSLGQPPLHF.

V usage is TRBV6-5 and J usage is TRBJ1-5; perhaps TRBD1 as D (6 bases). Trimming removed 6 bases from V and 6 bases from J, with 9 bases in between. Germline V gene sequence: CDR1 MNHEY, CDR2 SVGAGI. This CDR3 has 12 amino acids. As DNA, the CDR3 is TGTGCCAGCAGGGGGGCAGGTCAGCCCCAGCATTTT. Protein sequence: CASRGAGQPQHF.

This chain uses TRBV19 with TRBJ1-2; tentatively, D is TRBD1 (5 bases). The CDR3 runs to 14 residues. Deletions cut 8 bases from V and 5 bases from J, with 18 bases between. The germline gives CDR1 LNHDA, CDR2 SQIVND (reference sequence). In DNA form, the CDR3 reads TGTGCCAGTCGGCGGGGCCTGGTAGGGTATGGCTACACCTTC. This codes for CASRRGLVGYGYTF.

The gene calls are TRBV7-9 and TRBJ1-2; 8 bases line up with TRBD1. Germline CDR1 is SEHNR and CDR2 is FQNEAQ (reference sequence). The CDR3 extends over 16 amino acids. V was pared by 5 bases and J by 2 bases, with 10 bases of the junction left unmatched. The CDR3 DNA sequence: TGTGCCAGCAGCGACTCAAGGACAGGGACGAACTATGGCTACACCTTC. The encoded protein is CASSDSRTGTNYGYTF. The whole variable domain, filled in from reference TRBV7-9 and TRBJ1-2, reads DTGVSQNPRHKITKRGQNVTFRCDPISEHNRLYWYRQTLGQGPEFLTYFQNEAQLEKSRLLSDRFSAERPKGSFSTLEIQRTEQGDSAMYLCASSDSRTGTNYGYTFGSGTRLTVV.

CDR3 sequence: CASSVFPGQVNEQFF. The CDR3 nucleotides read TGTGCCAGCAGCGTATTTCCGGGACAGGTCAATGAGCAGTTCTTC. The chain has TRBV9 and TRBJ2-1, with TRBD1 identical over 8 bases. The CDR3 length is 15 residues. With 1 base clipped from V and 6 bases from J, the junction kept 6 bases outside the gene matches. Germline assignment: CDR1 SGDLS and CDR2 YYNGEE.

V gene TRBV6-6 combines with J gene TRBJ1-5; 8 bases fit TRBD1. The germline gives CDR1 MNHNY, CDR2 SVGAGI (reference sequence). The ends lost 2 bases at V and 4 bases at J; junction bases unmatched: 1. CDR3 size: 14 residues. The CDR3 spells CASSYGDRNQPQHF. The CDR3 DNA is TGTGCCAGCAGTTACGGGGACAGGAATCAGCCCCAGCATTTT.

This clone was detected only once. The chain combines TRBV7-8 with TRBJ1-1; D unclear. V was clipped by 5 bases and J by 5 bases, with 18 bases between them. CDR1 is SGHVS, CDR2 FQNEAQ, per germline. The CDR3 loop spans 15 amino acids. The CDR3 reads CASSLPGPHGTEAFF. The CDR3 bases are TGTGCCAGCAGCCTCCCAGGACCCCACGGAACTGAAGCTTTCTTT. Complete variable domain (other parts from reference TRBV7-8 and TRBJ1-1): GAGVSQSPRYKVAKRGQDVALRCDPISGHVSLFWYQQALGQGPEFLTYFQNEAQLDKSGLPSDRFFAERPEGSVSTLKIQRTQQEDSAVYLCASSLPGPHGTEAFFGQGTRLTVV.

This clone came up once. The chain recombines TRBV19 with TRBJ2-7; D gene unclear. V was pared by 2 bases and J by 1 base, with 6 bases between. This CDR3 region has 13 residues. The germline CDR1 and CDR2 sequences are LNHDA and SQIVND (reference sequence). The CDR3 protein is CASSITRSYEQYF. The CDR3 nucleotides are TGTGCCAGTAGTATAACCCGATCCTACGAGCAGTACTTC.

V is TRBV11-2 and J is TRBJ2-3; no firm D call. This CDR3 comprises 14 residues. Trimming stripped 0 bases from V and 2 bases from J, with 6 bases between. CDR1 SGHAT and CDR2 FQNNGV come from the germline V gene. Written as DNA, the CDR3 is TGTGCCAGCAGCTTAGAGGTAATCACAGATACGCAGTATTTT. Translation: CASSLEVITDTQYF.

This chain connects TRBV7-3 to TRBJ2-7; weak D call: TRBD1 (5 bases). V was shortened by 4 bases and J by 6 bases, with 25 bases between the two germline ends. This CDR3 comprises 17 residues. Germline-derived CDR1 and CDR2 are SGHTA and FQGTGA. The CDR3 nucleotides read TGTGCCAGCAGCTCGTGTCTAACAGGTAGACCCTGGGGCGAGCAGTACTTC. Amino acids: CASSSCLTGRPWGEQYF.

This clone was seen just once. The chain carries TRBV7-8 and TRBJ1-5; weak D call: TRBD1 (5 bases). This CDR3 comprises 13 residues. V lost 5 bases, J lost 5 bases, and 10 bases lay in between. The germline V gene encodes CDR1 SGHVS and CDR2 FQNEAQ. The CDR3 loop reads CASSVLGDQPQHF. CDR3 sequence (DNA): TGTGCCAGCAGCGTATTGGGGGATCAGCCCCAGCATTTT.

The chain uses TRBV5-4 and TRBJ2-3; D unclear. The germline V gene has CDR1 SGHNT and CDR2 YYREEE (reference sequence). Trimming stripped 2 bases from V and 4 bases from J, with 8 bases between. This CDR3 is built from 13 residues. CDR3 bases: TGTGCCAGCAGCTTCCGAGGTCCAGATACGCAGTATTTT. Encoded protein: CASSFRGPDTQYF.